What follows is one T cell receptor (beta chain) and its context. What it binds is not known. Here immunoSEQ multiplex PCR was the method, and the copy in TCRdb shows in-frame clones only, minus some. Here the sample spans some 100,000 clones, about 89% being singletons. The data were obtained in a study of PD-L1 blockade in urothelial cancer. The wider study: Atezolizumab therapy began for patients at some point between 2013 and 2014, dosed at 1,200 mg intravenously every 3 weeks. Study results and limitations: Tumor-associated blood clones were expanded more by durable-benefit patients at 3 weeks.

This CDR3 is built from 12 residues. Germline V gene data show CDR1 as SQVTM and CDR2 as ANQGSEA. The V and J ends lost 0 bases and 4 bases respectively, with 4 bases between them. The chain carries TRBV29-1 and TRBJ1-3; D is ambiguous. The specimen was PBMCs, collected around atezolizumab (anti-PD-L1) treatment. The sequence came from a woman aged 80 or over with urothelial cancer. CDR3 bases: TGCAGCGTTGAAGAAAGCGGAAACACCATATATTTT. Amino acids: CSVEESGNTIYF.